This T cell receptor (beta chain) was recorded in a study of a mutant IDH1 vaccine in newly diagnosed glioma. Study-level background: Following radiotherapy alone, or alongside temozolomide cycles, vaccination was started after an interval of 4-6 weeks.

Measured with immunoSEQ multiplex PCR; TCRdb has only the in-frame clones, and not every one. This table has tens of thousands of clones, over 65% appearing once. About this clone: Its antigen is undetermined.

Time point here: week 35, safety follow-up. Doses comprised 300 ug of mutant IDH1 20-mer peptide each, plus topical imiquimod. Each of the donors came in with new WHO grade 3 or 4 astrocytomas that were IDH1-mutant and ATRX-lost. This CDR3 comprises 12 residues. Trimming left V 5 bases short and J 6 bases short, with 8 bases between. Germline V gene sequence: CDR1 MNHEY, CDR2 SMNVEV (reference sequence). The TCR originated in a man aged 40-50 years with glioma. Sequenced material: PBMCs, taken from a glioma patient whose treatment included an IDH1 peptide vaccine. The rearrangement uses TRBV27 and TRBJ1-5; D is uncertain. The CDR3 DNA follows: TGTGCCAGCAGTAAGGGCGGTCAGCCCCAGCATTTT. This codes for CASSKGGQPQHF.